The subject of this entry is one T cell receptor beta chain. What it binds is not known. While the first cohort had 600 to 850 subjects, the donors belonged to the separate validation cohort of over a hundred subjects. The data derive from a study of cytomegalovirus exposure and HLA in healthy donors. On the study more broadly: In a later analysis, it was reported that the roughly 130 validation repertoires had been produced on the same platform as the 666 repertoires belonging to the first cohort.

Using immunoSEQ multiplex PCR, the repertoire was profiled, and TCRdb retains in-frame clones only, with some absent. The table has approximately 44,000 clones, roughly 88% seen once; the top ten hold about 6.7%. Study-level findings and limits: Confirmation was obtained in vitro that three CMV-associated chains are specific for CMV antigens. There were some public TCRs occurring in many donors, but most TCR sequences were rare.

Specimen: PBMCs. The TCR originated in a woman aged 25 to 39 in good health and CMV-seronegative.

In DNA form, the CDR3 reads TGTGCCAGCAGTTATTCGGCAGGGGATGAAAAACTGTTTTTT. Translated, it gives CASSYSAGDEKLFF. The chain is built from TRBV6-5 and TRBJ1-4; maybe TRBD1 (6 bases). The CDR3 is 14 amino acids. V lost 3 bases, J lost 6 bases, and 11 bases lay in between. Germline V lookup: CDR1 MNHEY, CDR2 SVGAGI.